This TCR beta chain was recorded in a study of T cells after yellow fever vaccination (dated by TCRdb to the late 2010s). For context, the study as a whole: The SMART-Seq v4 Ultra Low Input RNA kit was used to prepare libraries from fractions with low cell numbers. Bulk TCR alpha and beta repertoires were sequenced longitudinally to track T-cell clones before and after primary and booster YFV17D yellow fever vaccination. The cohort comprised two healthy male donors, one aged 18 to 29 and one aged 30 to 39 years. Blood was collected at multiple timepoints before and after primary and secondary immunization, and bulk PBMC replicates and cell subsets were isolated. The study at large found these results: Computational filtering was required because FACS-sorted repertoires could contain abundant contaminating clonotypes from the bulk population. The study included only a couple of donors, which limits how far the findings can be generalized. A small share of clonotypes occurred in both CD4 and CD8 compartments, likely arising from convergent recombination. Most clones expanded after primary vaccination (approximately 97% of CD4 and 88% of CD8) were re-detected after the booster, suggesting that broad memory maintenance occurred. The secondary T-cell response was weaker than the primary response but faster, peaking on day 5 instead of day 15.

Sequencing was carried out with an Illumina NovaSeq 6000. TCR cDNA was synthesized by 5'RACE template switching, which introduced a universal primer site and unique molecular identifiers. Priming for cDNA synthesis came from both the TCR alpha and TCR beta constant segments. Two PCR steps were used to amplify libraries, with sample barcodes and sequencing adapters being added in the second step. Sequencing of libraries was performed on Illumina HiSeq 2500 (2x100 bp) or NovaSeq (2x150 bp). On the authors' methods: Reads were demultiplexed and collapsed into UMI consensus sequences with MIGEC, and V(D)J alignment was performed with MiXCR. Clonotypes responding to the vaccine were identified with edgeR on replicate PBMC samples, with the criteria of FDR below 0.01 and a log2 fold change above 5 up to day 15. Each bulk clonotype received a CD4 or CD8 identity based on whether the sequenced CD4 or CD8 repertoire contained that clonotype at higher abundance. The raw public reads went through TCRdb reprocessing: fastp at Q25, MiXCR clone calling, in-frame beta chains kept. Every entry covers one CDR3 protein and lists the most common genes and DNA from its rows. These V and J calls are TCRdb output, not the study's own analysis. Within this sample are 350,000 to 550,000 distinct CDR3 sequences, with under 20% of them counted one time only. 18% of the sample lies in the top ten.

The treatment or condition label, as the study defines it: live attenuated yellow fever vaccine strain. Two biological replicates of bulk PBMCs were collected at each blood-draw timepoint. PBMCs were isolated from peripheral blood using a standard Ficoll-Paque protocol. TriZol was used to extract RNA from bulk PBMCs, CD4 and CD8 fractions, and dextramer-positive and dextramer-negative fractions. CDR1 and CDR2, per the germline V gene (reference sequence), are LGHDT and YNNKEL. The CDR3 sequence holds 15 residues, the cysteine and phenylalanine included. Solely the CDR3 DNA is kept, with 45 bases framed from the first base. For this chain, trimming is 6 bases at the V end and 4 bases at the J end, and the number of junction bases without a gene match is 8. On this clonotype itself: It lacks a known antigen. No per-base quality is available; no much larger clone lies one base away.

Recombination linked TRBV3-1 to TRBJ1-1; TRBD1 agrees with 10 junctional bases. Material: PBMCs, obtained before the yellow fever booster vaccination. The receptor's source is a man between 18 and 35 years old who received the YFV17D yellow fever vaccine. Read as DNA, the sequence is TGTGCCAGCAGAACGCGGACAGGGGGGACCACTGAAGCTTTCTTT. Translation gives CASRTRTGGTTEAFF.